A selection of T cell receptor beta chains follows, all from one sample in a study of CD8+CD57+ T cells in acquired aplastic anemia. From the reads, TCRdb called clonotypes with MiXCR, one entry per CDR3 protein. This repertoire shows about 470,000 distinct CDR3 sequences, approximately 33% found once; its top ten account for roughly 0.8%. The sequenced material came from sorted CD4+, CD8+, or CD8+CD57+ T cells (not recorded which) from PBMCs. These receptors originate from a human donor with aplastic anemia. The CDR3 runs from the conserved cysteine through the conserved F or W. The D gene is left open where the match is weak. Clone size, where shown, is once, few, many, or a class for clones that have expanded.

J gene	D gene	V gene	clone size	CDR3 DNA	CDR3 protein
TRBJ1-5	-	TRBV10-2	many	TGCGCCAGCAGTGTCGGGATCGATCAGCCCCAGCATTTT	CASSVGIDQPQHF
TRBJ1-3	-	TRBV6-1	few	TGTGCCAGCAGGGAACACCTAGACCCTGGAAACACCATATATTTT	CASREHLDPGNTIYF
TRBJ2-7	TRBD2	TRBV25-1	-	TGTGCCAGCAGTGAATTGGGCGGGGGGCGCGGCTCCTACGAGCAGTACTTC	CASSELGGGRGSYEQYF
TRBJ1-1	-	TRBV2	many	TGTGCCAGCAGTGGGGCGCGGAACACTGAAGCTTTCTTT	CASSGARNTEAFF
TRBJ2-7	-	TRBV29-1	-	TGCAGCGCCCGGGACTACGAGCAGTACTTC	CSARDYEQYF
TRBJ1-1	-	TRBV2	-	TGTGCCAGCAGTGAAGATAAAGGGGCGAGGTCTTTCTTT	CASSEDKGARSFF
TRBJ2-1	TRBD2	TRBV11-1	-	TGTGCCAGCAGCCTGAATAAGGGACTAGCGGAGAATGAGCAGTTCTTC	CASSLNKGLAENEQFF
TRBJ2-2	-	TRBV7-9	many	TGTGCCAGCAGTTTTTGGCGCACCGGGGAGCTGTTTTTT	CASSFWRTGELFF
TRBJ1-1	TRBD1	TRBV10-3	many	TGTGCCATCAGGTCAACAGGGGAGGATGAAGCTTTCTTT	CAIRSTGEDEAFF
TRBJ1-2	-	TRBV29-1	-	TGCAGCGTTCAGACTAGCGGGAATGAGGACTATGGCTACACCTTC	CSVQTSGNEDYGYTF
TRBJ1-3	TRBD1	TRBV20-1	many	TGCAGTGCTAGAGGGTACAGGGGAGGTTCTGGAAACACCATATATTTT	CSARGYRGGSGNTIYF
TRBJ1-4	-	TRBV5-4	-	TGTGCCAGCAGCTTGGAAGGCGTACCTAATGAAAAACTGTTTTTT	CASSLEGVPNEKLFF
TRBJ2-1	TRBD1	TRBV20-1	-	TGCAGTGGAAACCGGGACGTCGGGACAGATGAGCAGTTCTTC	CSGNRDVGTDEQFF
TRBJ1-2	-	TRBV27	-	TGTGCCAGCAGTCCTGCACAGGGTTATGGGGCTGATGGCTACACCTTC	CASSPAQGYGADGYTF
TRBJ1-1	TRBD1	TRBV12-3/TRBV12-4	-	TGTGCCAGCAGCAAAGGACAGGGCGTGGGAACTGAAGCTTTCTTT	CASSKGQGVGTEAFF
TRBJ2-7	TRBD2	TRBV9	few	TGTGCCAGCAGCGGGCCCGGGACTAGCGGGTTTGAGCAGTACTTC	CASSGPGTSGFEQYF
TRBJ1-1	-	TRBV10-2	many	TGCGCCAGCAGTGATGGGCTGAGGGGGAACACTGAAGCTTTCTTT	CASSDGLRGNTEAFF
TRBJ1-2	-	TRBV20-1	many	TGCAGTGCTAGGGTCGGGAATAACTATGGCTACACCTTC	CSARVGNNYGYTF
TRBJ1-5	TRBD1	TRBV12-3/TRBV12-4	few	TGTGCCAGCAGCGGACAGGGGCAAATTCAGCCCCAGCATTTT	CASSGQGQIQPQHF
TRBJ2-3	-	TRBV2	many	TGTGCCAGCAGTTCAGGACCGGGGGATACGCAGTATTTT	CASSSGPGDTQYF
TRBJ2-2	-	TRBV14	-	TGTGCCAGCAGCCGAGACGGCATTCGGACCGGGGAGCTGTTTTTT	CASSRDGIRTGELFF
TRBJ1-4	-	TRBV20-1	-	TGCAGTGCTAGAGACACAACTAATGAAAAACTGTTTTTT	CSARDTTNEKLFF
TRBJ2-3	TRBD2	TRBV20-1	-	TGTAGTGCTCCCGCCTCTTCTAGCGGGAGTGGAGATACGCAGTATTTT	CSAPASSSGSGDTQYF
TRBJ2-1	-	TRBV10-1	many	TGCGCCAGCGCAGCGTGGTACAATGAGCAGTTCTTC	CASAAWYNEQFF
TRBJ2-7	TRBD2	TRBV20-1	-	TGCAGTGCTAGAGAACCGGGGGGGTACAGCTCCTACGAGCAGTACTTC	CSAREPGGYSSYEQYF
TRBJ2-2	TRBD1	TRBV10-3	many	TGTGCCATCAGGAACCGGGACAGGGACGCGAACACCGGGGAGCTGTTTTTT	CAIRNRDRDANTGELFF
TRBJ1-3	-	TRBV4-1	-	TGCGCCAGCAGCCAAGAGGGACGGGTCTCTGGAAACACCATATATTTT	CASSQEGRVSGNTIYF
TRBJ2-7	TRBD1	TRBV20-1	few	TGCAGTGCTAGAGATACAGGGGGAAGCCCCATGTGGGACGAGCAGTACTTC	CSARDTGGSPMWDEQYF
TRBJ1-5	-	TRBV2	many	TGTGCCAGCAGTGAATGGGGGGGGAGGAAACAGCCCCAGCATTTT	CASSEWGGRKQPQHF
TRBJ2-1	-	TRBV10-3	-	TGTGCCATCAGTGAAAAGAGCTCCTACAATGAGCAGTTCTTC	CAISEKSSYNEQFF
TRBJ1-2	TRBD1	TRBV19	-	TGTGCCAGTAGTAGGCAGACAGGGATAGGTGAGAATGGCTACACCTTC	CASSRQTGIGENGYTF
TRBJ1-3	-	TRBV9	few	TGTGCCAGCAGCCCCCCCCAGGGGAGAGGTGGAAACACCATATATTTT	CASSPPQGRGGNTIYF
TRBJ2-7	TRBD1	TRBV29-1	few	TGCAGCAGTTTCGGACAGGGGGGCACCTACGAGCAGTACTTC	CSSFGQGGTYEQYF
TRBJ1-2	TRBD1	TRBV7-9	many	TGTGCCAGCAGCATCGCGACAGACAGGGGGCGCGGATATGGCTACACCTTC	CASSIATDRGRGYGYTF
TRBJ1-2	-	TRBV12-3/TRBV12-4	many	TGTGCCAGCAGTTTAGAACTCATCTATGGCTACACCTTC	CASSLELIYGYTF
TRBJ2-7	-	TRBV7-3	-	TGTGCCAGCAGCTCCAGACAGGCCCCCTCCTACGAGCAGTACTTC	CASSSRQAPSYEQYF
TRBJ1-2	-	TRBV29-1	-	TGCAGCGTTGAAGAGGGGGGAGGCTATGGCTACACCTTC	CSVEEGGGYGYTF
TRBJ2-7	TRBD2	TRBV15	-	TGTGCCACCAGCAGCTTAGCAGAGACTAGCGGGGCAAGCTACGAGCAGTACTTC	CATSSLAETSGASYEQYF
TRBJ2-1	TRBD2	TRBV19	few	TGTGCCAGTAGTCACCGGACTAGCGGTAGAGAAGGTAATGAGCAGTTCTTC	CASSHRTSGREGNEQFF
TRBJ2-3	-	TRBV6-1	-	TGTGCCATCAGTGAATATCTGGAAGGGACGCAGTATTTT	CAISEYLEGTQYF
TRBJ1-1	TRBD1	TRBV7-6	-	TGTGCCAGCAGGGGGGACAGTGGCACTGAAGCTTTCTTT	CASRGDSGTEAFF
TRBJ1-6	TRBD1	TRBV12-3/TRBV12-4	many	TGTGCCAGCAGTTCTGTGGACAGGGGCGCATCACCCCTCCACTTT	CASSSVDRGASPLHF